The entry below describes one T cell receptor beta chain. Its antigen is as yet unknown. The CDR3 totals 9 residues. The V gene's germline CDR1 is DFQATT and CDR2 SNEGSKA (reference sequence). Deletions cut 5 bases from V and 15 bases from J, with 11 bases between. 60 Vbeta and 13 Jbeta primers were used in PCR. Assay used: immunoSEQ multiplex PCR; TCRdb lists only in-frame clones, some missing. Its listing shows roughly 73,000 clones. The data belong to a study of cytomegalovirus exposure and HLA in healthy donors. About the research overall: Assignment to the Caucasian-associated ancestry cluster applied to around 80% of the approximately 360 genotyped donors.

Findings and limits, study-wide: Another analysis was done later, and it associated fewer than 20,000 TCR beta sequences with HLA alleles at 0.05 false discovery rate. Published work reported that the classifier diagnosed cytomegalovirus status with high specificity and sensitivity. DRB1 showed the most TCR associations and HLA-C the fewest in a later analysis, as rates varied by HLA locus.

V gene TRBV20-1 combines with J gene TRBJ2-1; no clear D. The sequence derives from a female donor in good health and CMV-seropositive. The sample consisted of PBMCs. The CDR3 DNA follows: TGCAGTGCTGGCAGGTTGATGTTCTTC. Its protein is CSAGRLMFF.